A single count supports the clone carrying this T cell receptor (beta chain). Its cognate antigen is unknown. Total RNA extracted from each sample amounted to at least 6 micrograms. This specimen belongs to a study of blood T cells in healthy people across ages. Study overall: The capture of about one barcoded beta molecule per two T cells was achieved by template switching.

A second roughly 7 to 11 cycle PCR used barcoded and J-beta primers. TCRdb reprocessed the 5' RACE reads via MiXCR and lists one record per CDR3 protein. The sample yields about 1 million distinct CDR3 sequences, around 43% seen once. Notes on the study in general: Unsorted PBMCs prevented conclusive naive versus antigen-experienced comparison. Estimated diversity, derived from one million T cells, was regarded as an underestimate.

V lost 6 bases to trimming and J lost 5 bases, with 13 bases between them. This CDR3 is 12 amino acids long. Germline loops: CDR1 DFQATT, CDR2 SNEGSKA (reference sequence). The receptor's source is a woman aged 55-69 years in good health. The sequenced sample was blood. V gene TRBV20-1 combines with J gene TRBJ2-5; either TRBD1 or TRBD2 may fit D (5 bases each). For the CDR3, the DNA is TGCAGTGCCCGGTGGGGGTTGGAGACCCAGTACTTC. Its protein product is CSARWGLETQYF.